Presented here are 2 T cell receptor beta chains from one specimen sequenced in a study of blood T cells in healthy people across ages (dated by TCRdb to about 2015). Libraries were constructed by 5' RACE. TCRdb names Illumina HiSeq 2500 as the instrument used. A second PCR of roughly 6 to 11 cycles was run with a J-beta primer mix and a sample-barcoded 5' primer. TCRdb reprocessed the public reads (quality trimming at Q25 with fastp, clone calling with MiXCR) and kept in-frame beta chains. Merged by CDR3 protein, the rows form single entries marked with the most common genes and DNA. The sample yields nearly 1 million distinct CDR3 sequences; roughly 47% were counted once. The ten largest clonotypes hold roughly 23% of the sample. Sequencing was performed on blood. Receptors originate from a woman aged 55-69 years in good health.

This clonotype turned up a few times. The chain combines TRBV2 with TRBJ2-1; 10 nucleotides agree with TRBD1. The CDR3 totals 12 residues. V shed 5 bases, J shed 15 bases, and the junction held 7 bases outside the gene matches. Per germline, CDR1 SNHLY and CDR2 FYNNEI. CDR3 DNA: TGTGCCAGCAGTCCTCGACAGGGGGCCAGGTTCTTC. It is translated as CASSPRQGARFF. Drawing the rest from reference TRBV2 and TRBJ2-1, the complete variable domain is EPEVTQTPSHQVTQMGQEVILRCVPISNHLYFYWYRQILGQKVEFLVSFYNNEISEKSEIFDDQFSVERPDGSNFTLKIRSTKLEDSAMYFCASSPRQGARFFGPGTRLTVL.

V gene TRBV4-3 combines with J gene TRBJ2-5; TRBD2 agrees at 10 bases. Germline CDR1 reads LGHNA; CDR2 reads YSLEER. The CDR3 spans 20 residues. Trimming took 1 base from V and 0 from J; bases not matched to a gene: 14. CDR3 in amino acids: CASSQGLGGSGRVYQETQYF. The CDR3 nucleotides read TGCGCCAGCAGCCAAGGACTGGGAGGGAGCGGGAGGGTGTACCAAGAGACCCAGTACTTC.